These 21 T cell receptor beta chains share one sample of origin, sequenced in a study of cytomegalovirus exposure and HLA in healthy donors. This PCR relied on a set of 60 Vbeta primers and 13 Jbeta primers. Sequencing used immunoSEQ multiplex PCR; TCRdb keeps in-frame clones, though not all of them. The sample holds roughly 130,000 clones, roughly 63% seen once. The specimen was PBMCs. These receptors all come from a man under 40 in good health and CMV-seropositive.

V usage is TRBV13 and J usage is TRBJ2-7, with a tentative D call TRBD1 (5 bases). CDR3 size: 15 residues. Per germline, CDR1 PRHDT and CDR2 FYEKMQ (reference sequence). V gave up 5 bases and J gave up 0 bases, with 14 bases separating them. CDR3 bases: TGTGCCAGCAGCCCGCAAGGGGCGAGCTCCTACGAGCAGTACTTC. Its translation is CASSPQGASSYEQYF.

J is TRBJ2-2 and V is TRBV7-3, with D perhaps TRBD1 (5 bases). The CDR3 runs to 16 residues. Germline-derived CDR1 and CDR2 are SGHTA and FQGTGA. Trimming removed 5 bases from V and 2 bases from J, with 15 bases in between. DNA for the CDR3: TGTGCCAGCAGCCGATTAACAGGCCTTAACACCGGGGAGCTGTTTTTT. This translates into CASSRLTGLNTGELFF.

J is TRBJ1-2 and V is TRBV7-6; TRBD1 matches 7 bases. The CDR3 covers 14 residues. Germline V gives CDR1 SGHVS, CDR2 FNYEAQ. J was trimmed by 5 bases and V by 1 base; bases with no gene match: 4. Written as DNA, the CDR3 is TGTGCCAGCAGCTTAGGCGACAGGGTGTATGGCTACACCTTC. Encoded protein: CASSLGDRVYGYTF.

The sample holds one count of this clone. In nucleotides, the CDR3 is TGTGCCACCAGCAGATCTCTGTCCACAGACAATCAGCCCCAGCATTTT. It yields the protein CATSRSLSTDNQPQHF. The gene calls are TRBV15 and TRBJ1-5; no definite D call. The germline V gene encodes CDR1 LNHNV and CDR2 YYDKDF (reference sequence). The CDR3 is made up of 16 amino acids. The ends were cut back, 2 bases at V and 3 bases at J, with 14 bases in the middle.

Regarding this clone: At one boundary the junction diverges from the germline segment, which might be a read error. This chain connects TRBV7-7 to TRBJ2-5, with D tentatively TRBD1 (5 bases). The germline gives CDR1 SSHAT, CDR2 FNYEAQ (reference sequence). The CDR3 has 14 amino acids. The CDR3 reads CASSPLGPQETQYF. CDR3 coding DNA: TGTGCTAGCAGCCCCCTGGGGCCACAAGAGACCCAGTACTTC.

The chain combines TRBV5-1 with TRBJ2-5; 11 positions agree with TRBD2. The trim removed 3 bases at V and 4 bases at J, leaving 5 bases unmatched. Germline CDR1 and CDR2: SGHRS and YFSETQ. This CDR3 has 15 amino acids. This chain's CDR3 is CASSSPLAGGETQYF. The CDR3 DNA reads TGCGCCAGCAGCTCGCCCCTAGCGGGGGGAGAGACCCAGTACTTC.

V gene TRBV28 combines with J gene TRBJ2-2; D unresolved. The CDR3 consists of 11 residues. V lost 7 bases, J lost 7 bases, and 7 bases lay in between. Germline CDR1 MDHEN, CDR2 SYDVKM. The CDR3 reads CASTLGGELFF. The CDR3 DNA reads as TGTGCCAGCACTCTAGGCGGGGAGCTGTTTTTT.

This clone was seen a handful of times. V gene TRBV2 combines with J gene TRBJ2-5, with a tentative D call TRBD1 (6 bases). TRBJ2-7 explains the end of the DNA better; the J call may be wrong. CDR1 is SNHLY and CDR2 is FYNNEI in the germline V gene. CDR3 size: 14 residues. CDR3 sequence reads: CASSVQGSNYEQYF. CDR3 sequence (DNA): TGTGCCAGCAGTGTTCAGGGGTCAAACTACGAGCAGTACTTC.

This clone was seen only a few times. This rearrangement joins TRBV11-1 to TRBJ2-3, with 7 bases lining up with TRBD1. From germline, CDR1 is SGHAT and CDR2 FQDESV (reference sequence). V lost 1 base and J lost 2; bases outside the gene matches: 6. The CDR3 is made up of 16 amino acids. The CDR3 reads CASSLDRGRFTDTQYF. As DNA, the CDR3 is TGTGCCAGCAGCTTAGACAGGGGACGATTCACAGATACGCAGTATTTT.

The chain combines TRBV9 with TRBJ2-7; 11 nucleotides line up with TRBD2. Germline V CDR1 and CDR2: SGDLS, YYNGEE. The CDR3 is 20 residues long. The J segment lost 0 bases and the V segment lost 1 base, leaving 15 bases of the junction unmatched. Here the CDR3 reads CASSVPRGVAGGPPSYEQYF. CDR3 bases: TGTGCCAGCAGCGTACCCCGCGGGGTAGCGGGAGGGCCCCCCTCCTACGAGCAGTACTTC.

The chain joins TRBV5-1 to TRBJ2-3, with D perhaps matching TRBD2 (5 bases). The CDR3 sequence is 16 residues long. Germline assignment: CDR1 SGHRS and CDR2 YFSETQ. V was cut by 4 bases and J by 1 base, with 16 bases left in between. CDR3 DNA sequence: TGCGCCAGCAGCCCCTTGTCGTTCGGGGGCACAGATACGCAGTATTTT. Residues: CASSPLSFGGTDTQYF.

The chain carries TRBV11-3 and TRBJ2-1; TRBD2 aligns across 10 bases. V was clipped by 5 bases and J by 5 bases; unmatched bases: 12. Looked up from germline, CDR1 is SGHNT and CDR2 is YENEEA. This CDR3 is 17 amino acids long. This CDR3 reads CASSALAGAFFDNEQFF. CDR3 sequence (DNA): TGTGCCAGCAGCGCCCTAGCGGGAGCGTTTTTTGACAATGAGCAGTTCTTC. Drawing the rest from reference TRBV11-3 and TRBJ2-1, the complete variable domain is EAGVVQSPRYKIIEKKQPVAFWCNPISGHNTLYWYLQNLGQGPELLIRYENEEAVDDSQLPKDRFSAERLKGVDSTLKIQPAELGDSAVYLCASSALAGAFFDNEQFFGPGTRLTVL.

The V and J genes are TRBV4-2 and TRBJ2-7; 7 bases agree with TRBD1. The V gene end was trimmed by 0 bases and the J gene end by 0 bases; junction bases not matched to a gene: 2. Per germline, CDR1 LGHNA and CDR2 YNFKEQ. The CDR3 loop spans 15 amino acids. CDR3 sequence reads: CASSQEGQASYEQYF. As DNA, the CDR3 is TGTGCCAGCAGCCAAGAAGGACAGGCCTCCTACGAGCAGTACTTC.

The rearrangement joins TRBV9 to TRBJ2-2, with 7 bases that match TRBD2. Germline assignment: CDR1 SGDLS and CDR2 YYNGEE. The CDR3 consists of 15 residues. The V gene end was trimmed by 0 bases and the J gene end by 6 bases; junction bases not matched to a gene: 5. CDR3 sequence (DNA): TGTGCCAGCAGCGTAGCTTCGGGGGGAGCCGGGGAGCTGTTTTTT. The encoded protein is CASSVASGGAGELFF.

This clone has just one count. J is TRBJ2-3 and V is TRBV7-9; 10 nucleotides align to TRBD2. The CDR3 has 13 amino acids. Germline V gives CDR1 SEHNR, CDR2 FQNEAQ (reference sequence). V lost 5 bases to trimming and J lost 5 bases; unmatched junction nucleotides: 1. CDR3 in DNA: TGTGCCAGCAGCCGACTAGCGGGAGATACGCAGTATTTT. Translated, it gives CASSRLAGDTQYF.

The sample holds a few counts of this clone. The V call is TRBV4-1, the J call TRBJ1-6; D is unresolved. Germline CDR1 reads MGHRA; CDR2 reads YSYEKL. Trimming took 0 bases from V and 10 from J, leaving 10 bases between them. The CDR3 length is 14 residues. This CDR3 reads CASSQDAFGSPLHF. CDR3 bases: TGCGCCAGCAGCCAAGATGCCTTCGGGTCACCCCTCCACTTT.

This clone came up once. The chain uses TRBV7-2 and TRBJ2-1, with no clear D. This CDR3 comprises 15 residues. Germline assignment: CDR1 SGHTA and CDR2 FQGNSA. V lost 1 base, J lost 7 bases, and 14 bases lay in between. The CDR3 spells CASSLGVGGLNEQFF. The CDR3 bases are TGTGCCAGCAGCTTAGGAGTAGGTGGGCTGAATGAGCAGTTCTTC.

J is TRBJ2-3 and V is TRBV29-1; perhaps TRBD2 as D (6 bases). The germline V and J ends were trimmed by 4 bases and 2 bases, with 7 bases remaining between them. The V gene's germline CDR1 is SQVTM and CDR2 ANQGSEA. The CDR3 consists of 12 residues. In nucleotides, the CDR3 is TGCAGCGTTGGGACTATCACAGATACGCAGTATTTT. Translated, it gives CSVGTITDTQYF.

CDR3 sequence (DNA): TGTGCCAGCAGCTTGGGCCGGGACAGGCTGAACACTGAAGCTTTCTTT. Translating it yields CASSLGRDRLNTEAFF. V gene TRBV5-4 combines with J gene TRBJ1-1, with TRBD1 matching over 8 bases. The CDR3 spans 16 residues. Trimming took 0 bases from V and 0 from J; bases not matched to a gene: 4. The V gene's germline CDR1 is SGHNT and CDR2 YYREEE (reference sequence).

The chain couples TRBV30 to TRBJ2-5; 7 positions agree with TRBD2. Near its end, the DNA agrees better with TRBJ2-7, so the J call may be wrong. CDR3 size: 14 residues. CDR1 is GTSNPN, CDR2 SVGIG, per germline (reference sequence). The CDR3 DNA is TGTGCCTGGAGTGTACCAGCTAGCGGAATCGAGCAGTACTTC. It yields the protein CAWSVPASGIEQYF.

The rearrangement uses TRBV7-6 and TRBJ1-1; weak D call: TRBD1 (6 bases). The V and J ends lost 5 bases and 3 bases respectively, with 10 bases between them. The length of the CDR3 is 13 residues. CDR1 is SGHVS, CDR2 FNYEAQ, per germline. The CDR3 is CASSRTGYTEAFF. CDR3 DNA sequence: TGTGCCAGCAGCCGTACAGGGTACACTGAAGCTTTCTTT. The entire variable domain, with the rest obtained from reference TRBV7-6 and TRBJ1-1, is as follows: GAGVSQSPRYKVTKRGQDVALRCDPISGHVSLYWYRQALGQGPEFLTYFNYEAQQDKSGLPNDRFSAERPEGSISTLTIQRTEQRDSAMYRCASSRTGYTEAFFGQGTRLTVV.